At least ten counts were recorded for the clone carrying this T cell receptor beta chain. This entry comes from a study of T-cell memory formation after mild COVID-19. TCRdb used MiXCR to reprocess the 5' RACE reads, holding one entry per CDR3 protein. There are about 560,000 distinct CDR3 sequences in the sample; less than 25% occur only once, and about 8.7% lies in the top ten. This CDR3 is built from 14 residues. Germline V gene sequence: CDR1 SEHNR, CDR2 FQNEAQ (reference sequence). With 6 bases removed from V and 2 bases from J, the gap between germline ends came to 12 bases. The chain is built from TRBV7-9 and TRBJ2-3; perhaps TRBD1 as D (6 bases). Sequencing was carried out using PBMCs or a T cell subset sorted from them (not recorded which). The sequence was obtained from an adult woman who had mild COVID-19 (a few samples of this study predate the infection). Cell type and time point are not known. The DNA of the CDR3 is TGTGCCAGCAGTTTGGACAGAGCCACAGATACGCAGTATTTT. Protein: CASSLDRATDTQYF.